A single sample is the source of the 17 T cell receptor beta chains below, sequenced in a study of T cell responses to AZD1222 COVID-19 vaccine (dated by TCRdb to the early 2020s). The library was prepared using the immunoSEQ multiplex PCR assay. TCRdb's version of the immuneACCESS table is confined to in-frame rearrangements and falls short of the full clone set. An unresolved V gene accounts for under half of the shortfall where checked; the remainder is of unknown origin. Within this sample are 65,000 to 75,000 clones, with 82% of them counted one time only. The ten top clones hold less than 6.5% of the sample. According to the study, the label for this sample's time point signals: baseline before first vaccination. The material sequenced was peripheral blood, taken on day 0 of AZD1222 vaccination. These receptors all come from an adult in good health.

The CDR3 nucleotides are TGTGCCAGCAGCCAAGACCTAAGCTCCTACGAGCAGTACTTC. Its translation: CASSQDLSSYEQYF. The chain joins TRBV4-2 to TRBJ2-7; D gene uncertain. Germline assignment: CDR1 LGHNA and CDR2 YNFKEQ. This CDR3 has 14 residues. V lost 0 bases and J lost 0, with 6 bases in between.

The chain recombines TRBV20-1 with TRBJ2-4; maybe TRBD2 (5 bases). The CDR3 is 17 amino acids. Germline CDR1 DFQATT, CDR2 SNEGSKA (reference sequence). The V and J ends lost 3 bases and 4 bases respectively, with 22 bases between them. CDR3 loop: CSASFRPRGSLKNIQYF. CDR3 bases: TGCAGTGCTAGTTTTCGACCCCGGGGTAGCTTGAAAAACATTCAGTACTTC.

The chain links TRBV28 to TRBJ1-2; no definite D call. Germline CDR1 MDHEN, CDR2 SYDVKM. The germline V and J ends were trimmed by 4 bases and 3 bases, with 6 bases remaining between them. The CDR3 is made up of 12 amino acids. CDR3: CASSSIYYGYTF. CDR3 nucleotides: TGTGCCAGCAGTTCTATCTACTATGGCTACACCTTC.

Only a few counts were recorded for this clone. The chain combines TRBV5-6 with TRBJ2-7; TRBD2 agrees at 12 bases. After removal of 2 bases from V and 6 bases from J, the junction contained 15 bases not matched to a gene. Germline-derived CDR1 and CDR2 are SGHDT and YYEEEE. The CDR3 runs to 18 residues. The CDR3 DNA sequence: TGTGCCAGCAGCTTTGGGACTAGCGGGCGCCGCCGAGGGGTCGAGCAGTACTTC. It encodes CASSFGTSGRRRGVEQYF.

This clone was seen a few times. The chain is built from TRBV3-1 (or the pseudogene TRBV3-2) and TRBJ1-2; D is undetermined. This CDR3 region has 14 residues. Trimming cost V 1 base and J 2 bases, with 8 bases left between them. The germline gives CDR1 LGHDT, CDR2 YNNKEL (reference sequence). The CDR3 bases are TGTGCCAGCAGCCAAGGGCGCATAAACTATGGCTACACCTTC. Its translation is CASSQGRINYGYTF.

The CDR3 here is CASSLRQGANTEAFF. The CDR3 nucleotides are TGTGCCAGCAGCCTCCGACAGGGGGCGAACACTGAAGCTTTCTTT. The gene calls are TRBV3-1 (or the pseudogene TRBV3-2) and TRBJ1-1, with 10 bases identical to TRBD1. The junction had 3 bases not matched to a gene; V was cut back by 4 bases and J by 1 base. The V gene's germline CDR1 is LGHDT and CDR2 YNNKEL (reference sequence). The CDR3 consists of 15 residues.

This chain connects TRBV28 to TRBJ2-7; weak D call: TRBD1 (7 bases). The CDR3 loop spans 13 amino acids. The V end was cut by 5 bases, the J end by 4 bases, with 12 bases between. In germline, CDR1 is MDHEN, CDR2 SYDVKM. CDR3 coding DNA: TGTGCCAGCAGTGCGGGACAGTCGTACGAGCAGTACTTC. As protein: CASSAGQSYEQYF.

This chain uses TRBV12-5 with TRBJ2-7; tentatively, D is TRBD1 (5 bases). V was trimmed by 1 base and J by 0 bases, leaving 7 bases between them. Germline-derived CDR1 and CDR2 are LGHNT and FRNRAP. The CDR3 consists of 14 residues. The DNA for the CDR3 is TGTGCTAGTGGTTTGGGACAGAGCTCCTACGAGCAGTACTTC. Translating it yields CASGLGQSSYEQYF.

This rearrangement joins TRBV4-1 to TRBJ2-7; 8 bases agree with TRBD1. The CDR3 extends over 15 amino acids. Germline V CDR1 and CDR2: MGHRA, YSYEKL. Germline trimming cut 1 base from V and 0 bases from J; bases unmatched to any gene: 2. In DNA form, the CDR3 reads TGCGCCAGCAGCCAAGTGGACAGGGCCTCCTACGAGCAGTACTTC. Protein product: CASSQVDRASYEQYF.

This clone was counted a few times. V and J are TRBV4-1 and TRBJ1-1; 7 nucleotides align to TRBD1. With 0 bases clipped from V and 9 bases from J, the junction kept 13 bases outside the gene matches. The V gene's germline CDR1 is MGHRA and CDR2 YSYEKL. The CDR3 sequence is 16 residues long. CDR3 DNA sequence: TGCGCCAGCAGCCAAGAGACAGGGACCAGTTGGCCTCAAGCTTTCTTT. This translates into CASSQETGTSWPQAFF.

This clone was counted a few times. Additional DNA sequences in this sample encode the identical CDR3. V gene TRBV7-9 combines with J gene TRBJ1-1; D unresolved. Trimming cost V 5 bases and J 3 bases, with 10 bases left between them. This CDR3 contains 13 residues. The germline CDR1 and CDR2 sequences are SEHNR and FQNEAQ (reference sequence). The CDR3: CASSPSGDTEAFF. The CDR3 DNA reads as TGTGCCAGCAGCCCTAGCGGGGACACTGAAGCTTTCTTT.

The chain links TRBV5-5 to TRBJ1-6; 8 bases align to TRBD1. This CDR3 is built from 15 residues. Germline values: CDR1 SGHKS, CDR2 YYEKEE (reference sequence). V lost 4 bases, J lost 8 bases, and 8 bases stayed unmatched. The CDR3 DNA reads TGTGCCAGCAGCGGACAGGGACCCCGGGATTCACCCCTCCACTTT. Residues: CASSGQGPRDSPLHF. Using reference TRBV5-5 and TRBJ1-6 for the parts outside the CDR3, the full variable domain is DAGVTQSPTHLIKTRGQQVTLRCSPISGHKSVSWYQQVLGQGPQFIFQYYEKEERGRGNFPDRFSARQFPNYSSELNVNALLLGDSALYLCASSGQGPRDSPLHFGNGTRLTVT.

The chain combines TRBV2 with TRBJ2-7; D may be TRBD2 (5 bases). Germline-derived CDR1 and CDR2 are SNHLY and FYNNEI. V lost 6 bases and J 2 bases, leaving 14 bases between the germline ends. The CDR3 spans 14 residues. The CDR3 DNA reads TGTGCCAGCAGCCCGCGTGAGGGTACCTACGAGCAGTACTTC. This translates into CASSPREGTYEQYF.

The chain uses TRBV10-3 and TRBJ1-1, with 8 bases lining up with TRBD1. Per the germline V gene, CDR1 is ENHRY and CDR2 is SYGVKD. J was trimmed by 2 bases and V by 3 bases; bases with no gene match: 5. This CDR3 is 15 amino acids long. The DNA of the CDR3 is TGTGCCATCAGTGACAAGGGACAGGCTAACACTGAAGCTTTCTTT. Translated: CAISDKGQANTEAFF.

This chain links TRBV29-1 with TRBJ1-1; D remains unclear. V was cut by 5 bases and J by 5 bases, with 12 bases left in between. CDR3 size: 12 residues. CDR1 is SQVTM, CDR2 ANQGSEA, per germline. The CDR3 DNA is TGCAGCGTTTCGGGGTTCGGGACTGAAGCTTTCTTT. Amino acid sequence: CSVSGFGTEAFF.

The chain combines TRBV6-2 or TRBV6-3 with TRBJ2-6; D is possibly TRBD2 (5 bases). Trimming pared 5 bases from V and 5 bases from J, leaving 10 bases between. CDR3 length equals 14 residues. Per germline, CDR1 MNHEY and CDR2 SVGEGT. CDR3 nucleotides: TGTGCCAGCAGTGGAGGTTCCTGGGCCAACGTCCTGACTTTC. This codes for CASSGGSWANVLTF.

The chain couples TRBV7-3 to TRBJ1-1, with a possible D match to TRBD1 (5 bases). The CDR3 runs to 14 residues. Per germline, CDR1 SGHTA and CDR2 FQGTGA. V lost 5 bases to trimming and J lost 1 base, with 11 bases between them. The CDR3, as DNA: TGTGCCAGCAGCCCAGGGCCGGGGAACACTGAAGCTTTCTTT. Translated: CASSPGPGNTEAFF.